The clone carrying this T cell receptor beta chain was detected a few times. The sample is drawn from a study of T cells in Graves' hyperthyroidism and ophthalmopathy. Authors of the study amplified TCR beta CDR3 regions from RNA transcripts. TCR CDR3 regions were first amplified by RT-PCR with HTBI primers. TCRdb independently ran MiXCR on the multiplex PCR reads; one entry per CDR3 protein. The table includes hundreds of thousands of distinct CDR3 sequences, 15% detected once. Trimming removed 4 bases from V and 4 bases from J, with 23 bases in between. This CDR3 spans 17 amino acids. CDR1 is LGHDT and CDR2 is YNNKEL in the germline V gene (reference sequence).

The receptor was isolated from a woman aged 25 to 39 with Graves' hyperthyroidism. This chain uses TRBV3-1 with TRBJ2-7; D remains unclear. Input material: blood. The CDR3 DNA follows: TGTGCCAGCAGCCCGCCCACACAGACACGAAGAGGATACGAGCAGTACTTC. Translating it yields CASSPPTQTRRGYEQYF.